These T cell receptor beta chains were read from a single sample in a study of shared clonotypes between healthy human individuals. Profiling relied on immunoSEQ multiplex PCR, and the TCRdb table lists in-frame clones only, not all of them. Among about 230,000 clones, over 60% were seen once, and the ten largest hold over 8.5%. Sequencing used memory CD4+ T cells sorted from blood. The receptor source for this set is a man aged 25 to 40 in good health. The CDR3 runs from the conserved cysteine through the conserved F or W. Fields, in order: V gene, CDR3 protein.

V gene: TRBV5-1; CDR3 protein: CASSLYPLAGVTNEQFF
V gene: TRBV10-3; CDR3 protein: CAISESLALEQYF
V gene: TRBV29-1; CDR3 protein: CSGSSAGGYNEQFF
V gene: TRBV27; CDR3 protein: CASSPNHRQGGYTF
V gene: TRBV6-5; CDR3 protein: CASRGTGANEQFF
V gene: TRBV5-1; CDR3 protein: CASSSSGRGITDTQYF
V gene: TRBV7-9; CDR3 protein: CASTPRGPDTQYF
V gene: TRBV2; CDR3 protein: CVTREFYGYTF
V gene: TRBV2; CDR3 protein: CASSDYAGAYNEQFF
V gene: TRBV18; CDR3 protein: CASSHRDRINTEAFF
V gene: TRBV6-5; CDR3 protein: CASSSTTSGADTQYF
V gene: TRBV19; CDR3 protein: CASSVRDGWYEQYF
V gene: TRBV29-1; CDR3 protein: CSVAEGLGYTF
V gene: TRBV11-1; CDR3 protein: CASSPYSGANTGELFF
V gene: TRBV7-3; CDR3 protein: CASSPFGTSEYNEQFF
V gene: TRBV11-2; CDR3 protein: CASSSPGGPNYNEQFF
V gene: TRBV5-6; CDR3 protein: CASSPRSGEQYF
V gene: TRBV5-1; CDR3 protein: CASSLVREAFLTDTQYF
V gene: TRBV4-2; CDR3 protein: CASSRLAGGIDNEQFF
V gene: TRBV7-9; CDR3 protein: CASRASGRFSGELFF
V gene: TRBV11-2; CDR3 protein: CASTPAGFGEQFF
V gene: TRBV5-1; CDR3 protein: CASSSGGGASTGNTIYF
V gene: TRBV6-1; CDR3 protein: CASRRAGDYEQYF
V gene: TRBV9; CDR3 protein: CASSGTASTDTQYF
V gene: TRBV11-2; CDR3 protein: CASSRGLAAYEQYF
V gene: TRBV12-5; CDR3 protein: CASGLRAERGEAFF
V gene: TRBV5-1; CDR3 protein: CASFLAGRNNEQFF
V gene: TRBV28; CDR3 protein: CASSAQSTNEKLFF
V gene: TRBV7-9; CDR3 protein: CASSPLRDTQYF
V gene: TRBV19; CDR3 protein: CASRLRQGETQYF
V gene: TRBV28; CDR3 protein: CASSPLGYEQYF
V gene: TRBV7-2; CDR3 protein: CASSRRTNSYEQYF
V gene: TRBV28; CDR3 protein: CASSIRGGGTDTQYF
V gene: TRBV5-6; CDR3 protein: CASSLPGDRGSGANVLTF
V gene: TRBV5-1; CDR3 protein: CASSSTGATNEKLFF
V gene: TRBV4-3; CDR3 protein: CASSIFGSYEQYF
V gene: TRBV29-1; CDR3 protein: CSVGGLAGGDTQYF
V gene: TRBV5-1; CDR3 protein: CASSLAGPGADTQYF
V gene: TRBV14; CDR3 protein: CASSQVRGFAEAFF
V gene: TRBV11-2; CDR3 protein: CASSPPSGTMAYNEQFF
V gene: TRBV5-1; CDR3 protein: CASRESGTSSFEQYF
V gene: TRBV5-4; CDR3 protein: CASSPGTGALNF
V gene: TRBV10-2; CDR3 protein: CASSESYGSGSTDTQYF
V gene: TRBV5-1; CDR3 protein: CASSLEGQGMTEAFF
V gene: TRBV7-2; CDR3 protein: CASSLGGGRNKNIQYF
V gene: TRBV6-4; CDR3 protein: CASSPPGTNGEKLFF
V gene: TRBV19; CDR3 protein: CASSSDLRGIYEQYF
V gene: TRBV5-1; CDR3 protein: CASSLALNTGELFF
V gene: TRBV6-1; CDR3 protein: CASSEFQGTPPDTQYF
V gene: TRBV9; CDR3 protein: CASSLQGAGNTIYF
V gene: TRBV30; CDR3 protein: CAWRPAGGSNQPQHF
V gene: TRBV27; CDR3 protein: CASMAGLGRASSYEQYF
V gene: TRBV11-2; CDR3 protein: CASSSYYEQYF